This entry features one T cell receptor beta chain sequence. Its antigen is currently not known. Base qualities are missing; no much larger clone stands one base away. All of the isolated RNA was reverse transcribed with the High Capacity cDNA Reverse Transcription Kit, so expressed TCRB transcripts were sequenced. Naive, central memory and regulatory T cell samples underwent deep immunoSEQ sequencing, averaging about 3.57 million total reads per sample. After sorted cells were lysed in RLT buffer, RNA was extracted with DNase-treated RNeasy Micro or Mini kits, with the choice depending on cell number. To prevent cross-contamination, each cell subset was processed individually, whereas patient and healthy donor samples were processed jointly. The immunoSEQ multiplex PCR was used to amplify TCRB sequences from cDNA, generating 87-bp fragments that spanned the CDR3 region. The amplicons were sequenced using the Illumina HiSeq platform. Under the source paper's analysis protocol: Synthetic template baselines were used to correct PCR bias computationally, reads within Hamming distance 2 were collapsed together, and singletons that could not be merged were discarded. Reads were aligned against IMGT to assign V, D and J genes, CDR3 length and insertions or deletions at six rearrangement sites. Clonotype counts were normalized to sorted cell number within each subset before computing true diversity and Gini coefficients with the tcR R package. Repertoire sharing was quantified using the overlap coefficient calculated on TCRB nucleotide sequences. The clones in this table, taken by TCRdb from immuneACCESS, are in-frame only. Not every clone is retained; where verified, under half of the shortfall comes from an unresolved V gene, and the cause of the rest is unknown. V and J calls and clone size follow that table, whereas D and trimming were derived from the DNA. This sample lists 250,000 to 350,000 clones; 12% to 15% were detected once. Clones ranked in the top ten supply around 7% of the sample.

CDR1 and CDR2 are drawn from the germline V gene: SGHVS, FQNEAQ. Measured from the cysteine to the phenylalanine, the CDR3 is 12 residues long. The retained sequence is limited to the CDR3, 36 bases, with the frame set at the first base. V is pared back by 5 bases and J by 6 bases, with 10 bases lying between the germline termini. The data are from a study of beta chain features in type 1 diabetes listed by TCRdb under 2018. Regarding the study in general: Mean age, gender distribution, total cell number and subset yield were not different between patients and healthy donors. A total of some 110 million sorted cells were examined across all samples, and the number of cells per subset was strongly correlated with RNA yield. The study compared TCRB repertoires of sorted circulating CD4+ T cell subsets between recently diagnosed type 1 diabetes patients and matched healthy donors. Naive and central memory subsets were obtained from all 28 donors, but regulatory and stem cell-like memory subsets were isolated from only 8 patients and roughly 8 healthy donors.

Beyond this particular receptor, the publication reports: In all four CD4+ subsets, TCRB CDR3 length was moderately but significantly shorter in type 1 diabetes patients. Because cDNA was sequenced instead of genomic DNA, highly expressing activated cells could be over-represented, though the groups showed no difference in activation or CD3 levels. At VDJ recombination sites, patients with type 1 diabetes made fewer insertions and deleted more nucleotides, a pattern implying thymic rearrangement abnormalities. Shorter templates might be favored by PCR, yet because patient and control samples were amplified and corrected together, any such skew would affect both groups equally. HLA sub-analyses involved small numbers of individuals, so any influence of HLA type on TCRB rearrangement remained unresolved. The naive, central memory and regulatory TCRB repertoires appeared to resemble one another more closely among patients than among healthy donors.

Each donor gave one peripheral blood draw, roughly 110 mL on average, collected into heparinised tubes. A BD FACSAria II and a panel including CD45RO, CCR7, CD25, CD127, CD95 and CD27 were used to sort naive, central memory, regulatory and stem cell-like memory CD4+ T cells. Purity was above 95% for every sorted population. Right away, PBMCs were isolated by Lymphoprep density gradient centrifugation and were stained directly, with no culture step. To minimize batch effects, samples were stained and sorted in pairs, one healthy donor with one patient per experiment. The sequence joins TRBV7-8 to TRBJ1-1, with the identity of the D gene unclear. This receptor was obtained from a man aged 25 to 40 in good health. Sequenced sample: central memory CD4+ T cells from blood. The CDR3 sequence is CASSRWGAEAFF. The sequenced DNA: TGTGCCAGCAGCCGGTGGGGAGCTGAAGCTTTCTTT. The CDR3 plus the reference TRBV7-8 and TRBJ1-1 genes for the other parts give the full variable domain: GAGVSQSPRYKVAKRGQDVALRCDPISGHVSLFWYQQALGQGPEFLTYFQNEAQLDKSGLPSDRFFAERPEGSVSTLKIQRTQQEDSAVYLCASSRWGAEAFFGQGTRLTVV.